The clone carrying this T cell receptor (beta chain) was seen ten or more times. The target antigen is unknown. TCR beta CDR3 regions were amplified from RNA transcripts. Initially, a first-round RT-PCR of the TCR CDR3 employed the HTBI primer set. TCRdb reprocessed the multiplex PCR reads with MiXCR, giving one entry per CDR3 protein. This sample has about 610,000 distinct CDR3 sequences, with over 12% found just once. The CDR3 covers 13 residues. From germline, CDR1 is SGDLS and CDR2 YYNGEE. V was clipped by 4 bases and J by 5 bases, with 10 bases between them. The data derive from a study of T cells in Graves' hyperthyroidism and ophthalmopathy. Study-wide findings and caveats: Stable hyperthyroidism and ophthalmopathy were separated using 13 V-J signatures. Ophthalmopathy onset followed model prediction by a median around six months.

The chain is built from TRBV9 and TRBJ1-5; perhaps TRBD1 as D (6 bases). This clonotype was sampled from a woman aged 40 to 50 with Graves' ophthalmopathy. The sequenced sample consisted of blood. The CDR3 coding sequence is TGTGCCAGCAGCAGGGACATTGATCAGCCCCAGCATTTT. Translated, it gives CASSRDIDQPQHF.